This T cell receptor (beta chain) was recovered during a study of T cells in Graves' hyperthyroidism and ophthalmopathy. Findings and caveats of the study: From stable hyperthyroidism, ophthalmopathy was separated by a 13 V-J model.

With duration under 3 months, ophthalmopathy was active: Clinical Activity Score at least 3, NOSPECS at least 4. Orbital computed tomography and thyroid ultrasound, together with serum TRAb and thyroxine and clinical symptoms, were used for diagnoses. Source material for PBMCs was more than 9.5 ml fresh peripheral blood. Amplification of TCR beta CDR3 regions was performed using RNA transcripts as template. The study used the HTBI primer set for a first-round RT-PCR of the TCR CDR3. Each CDR3 protein gets one entry after TCRdb re-called the multiplex PCR reads with MiXCR. The sample shows 600,000 or so distinct CDR3 sequences, roughly 14% of them seen only once. This clonotype was observed at least ten times. As yet, its antigen is unknown. CDR3 length: 12 residues. Germline assignment: CDR1 SGHKS and CDR2 YYEKEE (reference sequence). Deletions cut 7 bases from V and 6 bases from J, with 10 bases between.

The V gene is TRBV5-5, the J gene TRBJ2-2; TRBD2 is a possible D gene (6 bases). The TCR was taken from a woman between 45 and 60 years old with Graves' ophthalmopathy. The sequencing sample was made of blood. CDR3 DNA sequence: TGTGCCAGCGCCCCGGGGGCCGGGGAGCTGTTTTTT. It encodes CASAPGAGELFF.